This entry lists 12 T cell receptor beta chains sequenced from one sample in a study of T cells after yellow fever vaccination. TCRdb reanalysed the 5' RACE reads using MiXCR and keeps one entry per CDR3 protein. This table has 68,000 or so distinct CDR3 sequences, over 6% appearing once. The sample here was CD8+ T cells sorted from PBMCs, taken approximately 47 days after the first yellow fever vaccination. The origin of the receptors is a man aged 18 to 35 who received the YFV17D yellow fever vaccine.

The V call is TRBV29-1, the J call TRBJ1-2; D is unclear. The germline V gene has CDR1 SQVTM and CDR2 ANQGSEA. The length of the CDR3 is 14 residues. V was shortened by 3 bases and J by 0 bases, with 11 bases between the two germline ends. The CDR3 protein is CSVDRAKTNYGYTF. Written as DNA, the CDR3 is TGCAGCGTTGATAGGGCCAAGACTAACTATGGCTACACCTTC.

The sample holds many counts of this clonotype. The CDR3 nucleotides read TGCGCCAGCAGCCAAGAGGGGACCTCCTACGAGCAGTACTTC. This codes for CASSQEGTSYEQYF. The J gene is TRBJ2-7, the V gene TRBV4-3; TRBD1 or TRBD2 may be the D gene (5 bases each). Germline V gives CDR1 LGHNA, CDR2 YSLEER. V was pared by 0 bases and J by 0 bases, with 6 bases between. The CDR3 is 14 residues long.

The rearrangement uses TRBV29-1 and TRBJ1-4; 9 nucleotides agree with TRBD1. CDR3 length: 17 amino acids. Per the germline V gene, CDR1 is SQVTM and CDR2 is ANQGSEA. V dropped 2 bases and J dropped 0; count of bases not matched to a gene: 7. In DNA form, the CDR3 reads TGCAGCGTTGAACTGACAGGGGGGACTGCAACTAATGAAAAACTGTTTTTT. Encoded protein: CSVELTGGTATNEKLFF.

The chain carries TRBV4-1 and TRBJ2-5; 10 bases agree with TRBD2. Trimming removed 3 bases from V and 2 bases from J; junction bases left unmatched: 15. The CDR3 covers 19 residues. In germline, CDR1 is MGHRA, CDR2 YSYEKL. This CDR3 is CASSHRSGGVFGPQETQYF. The CDR3, as DNA: TGCGCCAGCAGCCATAGGAGCGGGGGGGTTTTCGGGCCTCAAGAGACCCAGTACTTC.

The chain has TRBV7-9 and TRBJ1-4; maybe TRBD1 (5 bases). Germline loops: CDR1 SEHNR, CDR2 FQNEAQ (reference sequence). The CDR3 totals 15 residues. V was trimmed by 6 bases and J by 7 bases, leaving 18 bases between them. The CDR3 region has the DNA TGTGCCAGCAGTACCGCACGTCCCGGGGGTGAAAAACTGTTTTTT. Protein product: CASSTARPGGEKLFF.

At least ten counts were recorded for this clonotype. The chain employs TRBV15 and TRBJ1-5; unclear D gene. The CDR3 totals 12 residues. In germline, CDR1 is LNHNV, CDR2 YYDKDF (reference sequence). V was trimmed by 3 bases and J by 4 bases, leaving 4 bases between them. The CDR3 sequence: CATSSMNQPQHF. CDR3 nucleotides: TGTGCCACCAGCAGCATGAATCAGCCCCAGCATTTT.

This clonotype was counted at least ten times. The V gene is TRBV2, the J gene TRBJ2-5, with 8 bases aligning to TRBD2. Trimming at V came to 8 bases and at J to 2 bases, leaving 7 bases not matched to a gene. The CDR3 extends over 14 amino acids. CDR1 is SNHLY and CDR2 is FYNNEI in the germline V gene. The CDR3 nucleotides read TGTGCCAGCGGACCAGCGGGGGAGCAAGAGACCCAGTACTTC. This encodes CASGPAGEQETQYF. Full variable domain (missing parts from reference TRBV2 and TRBJ2-5): EPEVTQTPSHQVTQMGQEVILRCVPISNHLYFYWYRQILGQKVEFLVSFYNNEISEKSEIFDDQFSVERPDGSNFTLKIRSTKLEDSAMYFCASGPAGEQETQYFGPGTRLLVL.

To note about this clonotype: This could be a read error, since a much larger clone is one nucleotide away. J is TRBJ2-1 and V is TRBV27; 7 bases align to TRBD2. The CDR3 contains 16 residues. The germline V gene encodes CDR1 MNHEY and CDR2 SMNVEV (reference sequence). CDR3: CASSPLGLAEYNKQFF. In nucleotides, the CDR3 is TGTGCCAGCAGTCCCCTAGGTCTAGCGGAATACAATAAGCAGTTCTTC.

This clonotype has at least ten counts. The rearrangement uses TRBV3-1 and TRBJ2-5, with 13 bases identical to TRBD2. This CDR3 region has 18 residues. Germline V gene data show CDR1 as LGHDT and CDR2 as YNNKEL (reference sequence). J lost 2 bases, V lost 0 bases, and 6 bases had no gene match. This chain's CDR3 is CASSQDRGLAGNQETQYF. CDR3 in DNA: TGTGCCAGCAGCCAAGATAGGGGACTAGCGGGGAATCAAGAGACCCAGTACTTC.

This clonotype was counted a few times. This chain connects TRBV12-3 or TRBV12-4 to TRBJ2-1, with D hard to call. V shed 3 bases and J shed 0 bases, with 6 bases lying between them. The CDR3 is 14 residues long. CDR3 sequence (DNA): TGTGCCAGCAGTTTCGTCGGCTCCTACAATGAGCAGTTCTTC. It specifies CASSFVGSYNEQFF.

This clonotype was recorded many times. The J gene is TRBJ2-3, the V gene TRBV12-3 or TRBV12-4; 8 bases align to TRBD2. The V gene end was trimmed by 5 bases and the J gene end by 0 bases; junction bases not matched to a gene: 10. The CDR3 contains 17 residues. The CDR3 DNA follows: TGTGCCAGCAGTCCAAGCTGGACTAGCCGAAGCACAGATACGCAGTATTTT. This gives the protein CASSPSWTSRSTDTQYF.

This clonotype has ten or more counts. The chain has TRBV7-2 and TRBJ1-1, with D hard to call. The germline V gene has CDR1 SGHTA and CDR2 FQGNSA. This CDR3 region has 13 residues. Between the trimmed V and J ends, which lost 5 bases and 7 bases, there was a span of 14 bases. Here the CDR3 reads CASSTRSAGEAFF. The CDR3 DNA reads TGTGCCAGCAGCACCAGATCGGCGGGTGAAGCTTTCTTT.